The 32 T cell receptor beta chains presented below share a single source sample, sequenced in a study of blood T cells in healthy people across ages. Then a second PCR, running about 6 to 12 cycles, was carried out with a sample-barcoded 5' primer and a J-beta primer mix. TCRdb re-derived calls from the 5' RACE reads in MiXCR, one entry per CDR3 protein. The table lists fewer than 900,000 distinct CDR3 sequences, 45% to 50% of them singletons. The sequencing input was blood. Receptor source: a woman between 55 and 75 years old in good health.

Notes on this clonotype: It may be a read error: a sequence one base away is much more abundant. The V gene is TRBV11-2, the J gene TRBJ2-7; D is perhaps TRBD1 or TRBD2 (5 bases each). Trimming cost V 4 bases and J 7 bases, with 17 bases left between them. This CDR3 spans 14 amino acids. Looked up from germline, CDR1 is SGHAT and CDR2 is FQNNGV. CDR3 loop: CASSYPRGYNEQYF. The CDR3 region has the DNA TGTGCCAGCAGCTACCCCCGGGGCTACAATGAGCAGTACTTC.

The chain is built from TRBV29-1 and TRBJ2-1; maybe TRBD1 (6 bases). Trimming removed 3 bases from V and 8 bases from J, with 11 bases in between. Per the germline V gene, CDR1 is SQVTM and CDR2 is ANQGSEA. The CDR3 is 12 amino acids. CDR3 amino acids: CSVDTGLDEQFF. The CDR3 DNA sequence: TGCAGCGTTGATACAGGGTTAGATGAGCAGTTCTTC.

In its sample, this clonotype was seen a few times. The V and J genes are TRBV20-1 and TRBJ1-1, with D unresolved. Trimming removed 3 bases from V and 4 bases from J, with 12 bases in between. The CDR3 totals 13 residues. Germline loops: CDR1 DFQATT, CDR2 SNEGSKA (reference sequence). This chain's CDR3 is CSARSERGTEAFF. DNA of the CDR3: TGCAGTGCTAGGAGCGAGAGAGGCACTGAAGCTTTCTTT.

The chain uses TRBV20-1 and TRBJ2-7, with 9 bases that match TRBD1. This CDR3 is 15 amino acids long. CDR1 is DFQATT and CDR2 is SNEGSKA in the germline V gene (reference sequence). Trimming removed 3 bases from V and 3 bases from J; junction bases left unmatched: 9. CDR3 in amino acids: CSARINRGRGYEQYF. The CDR3 DNA follows: TGCAGTGCTAGGATCAACAGGGGGCGCGGCTACGAGCAGTACTTC.

On this clonotype: A read error is likely, as this CDR3 ends without the conserved phenylalanine or tryptophan. In nucleotides, the CDR3 is TGTGCCAGCAGCCAAAGCGGGAGTGTAAACATTCAGTACTTA. Translating gives CASSQSGSVNIQYL. The rearrangement joins TRBV4-2 to TRBJ2-4, with 8 bases lining up with TRBD2. Germline V gene lookup returns CDR1 LGHNA and CDR2 YNFKEQ. The CDR3 totals 14 residues. The V and J ends lost 2 bases and 6 bases, in that order; junction bases with no gene match: 3.

This chain joins TRBV29-1 and TRBJ2-5, with D possibly TRBD1 on 5 matching bases. The V gene's germline CDR1 is SQVTM and CDR2 ANQGSEA. Between the trimmed V and J ends, which lost 3 bases and 7 bases, there was a span of 9 bases. CDR3 length: 11 residues. The CDR3 here is CSVEDTGTQYF. In DNA form, the CDR3 reads TGCAGCGTTGAGGACACCGGGACCCAGTACTTC.

In its sample, this clonotype was seen a few times. The J gene is TRBJ2-5, the V gene TRBV4-3, with 8 bases aligning to TRBD2. The CDR3 runs 17 residues. The V segment lost 1 base and the J segment 11 bases; nucleotides outside the gene matches: 18. Germline CDR1 reads LGHNA; CDR2 reads YSLEER. The CDR3 DNA reads as TGCGCCAGCAGCCAAGGTTATGGGCTTAGCGGGAATAATGAGCAGTACTTC. It codes for CASSQGYGLSGNNEQYF.

The rearrangement joins TRBV7-3 to TRBJ2-3; 7 bases map to TRBD1. The CDR3 sequence is 16 residues long. V lost 5 bases and J lost 2; bases outside the gene matches: 10. From germline, CDR1 is SGHTA and CDR2 FQGTGA. The CDR3 coding sequence is TGTGCCAGCAGCCCAACAAAGGACAGGTTCACAGATACGCAGTATTTT. Translated, it gives CASSPTKDRFTDTQYF.

In its sample, this clonotype was seen a few times. The chain combines TRBV25-1 with TRBJ2-3; TRBD1 is a possible D gene (5 bases). Trimming cost V 4 bases and J 6 bases, with 14 bases left between them. The length of the CDR3 is 14 residues. The germline gives CDR1 MGHDK, CDR2 SYGVNS. CDR3 amino acids: CASSGPQGFDTQYF. The CDR3 DNA reads TGTGCCAGCAGTGGTCCGCAGGGTTTCGATACGCAGTATTTT.

V usage is TRBV20-1 and J usage is TRBJ1-1; possible D gene TRBD1, 5 bases. Germline V CDR1 and CDR2: DFQATT, SNEGSKA (reference sequence). The V gene lost 1 base and the J gene lost 6 bases, with 15 bases spanning the gap. The CDR3 spans 14 residues. The CDR3, as DNA: TGCAGTGCTAGAGTGTACAGACGGGGGTCTGAAGCTTTCTTT. Its translation: CSARVYRRGSEAFF.

This clonotype has a handful of counts. The V gene is TRBV15, the J gene TRBJ1-1; D is undetermined. Trimming took off 4 bases at V and 1 base at J, with 13 bases between the two ends. Germline lookup yields CDR1 LNHNV and CDR2 YYDKDF (reference sequence). The CDR3 is 15 residues long. CDR3 nucleotides: TGTGCCACCAGCATCCTCCCACGGTCGAACACTGAAGCTTTCTTT. Its translation: CATSILPRSNTEAFF.

The chain employs TRBV14 and TRBJ2-5; D may be TRBD1 or TRBD2 (5 bases each). The better agreement between TRBJ2-7 and the DNA end casts doubt on the J call. CDR1 and CDR2 (germline): SGHDN, FVKESK. CDR3 size: 16 residues. This CDR3 reads CASSPPGPLFANEQYF. In DNA form, the CDR3 reads TGTGCCAGCAGCCCACCGGGGCCCTTATTTGCGAACGAGCAGTACTTC.

This clonotype was observed a few times. J is TRBJ2-7 and V is TRBV27; 7 nucleotides line up with TRBD1. The CDR3 totals 14 residues. The V and J ends lost 6 bases and 5 bases, in that order; junction bases with no gene match: 10. CDR1 MNHEY and CDR2 SMNVEV come from the germline V gene (reference sequence). The DNA of the CDR3 is TGTGCCAGCAGCCCCCCGGGACAGAACCACGAGCAGTACTTC. It encodes CASSPPGQNHEQYF.

V is TRBV4-1 and J is TRBJ2-7, with 9 bases lining up with TRBD2. In germline, CDR1 is MGHRA, CDR2 YSYEKL. This CDR3 spans 13 amino acids. CDR3 bases: TGCGCTAGCGGGAGCACGATCTCCTACGAGCAGTACTTC. Its translation: CASGSTISYEQYF.

This clonotype was detected many times. This chain uses TRBV7-2 with TRBJ2-5; D possibly matches TRBD1 or TRBD2 (6 bases each). The CDR3 covers 13 residues. V lost 3 bases to trimming and J lost 11 bases, with 16 bases between them. Germline CDR1 SGHTA, CDR2 FQGNSA. This chain's CDR3 is CASSFLRDNEQYF. CDR3 nucleotide sequence: TGTGCCAGCAGCTTTTTGCGGGACAATGAGCAGTACTTC. Full variable domain (rest looked up from reference TRBV7-2 and TRBJ2-5): GAGVSQSPSNKVTEKGKDVELRCDPISGHTALYWYRQSLGQGLEFLIYFQGNSAPDKSGLPSDRFSAERTGGSVSTLTIQRTQQEDSAVYLCASSFLRDNEQYFGPGTRLLVL.

The genes are TRBV28 and TRBJ2-5; 11 bases fit TRBD1. Per germline, CDR1 MDHEN and CDR2 SYDVKM. This CDR3 has 17 amino acids. With 5 bases clipped from V and 2 bases from J, the junction kept 10 bases outside the gene matches. Here the CDR3 reads CASSEDRGRTSQETQYF. DNA for the CDR3: TGTGCCAGCAGTGAGGACAGGGGGCGAACCAGTCAAGAGACCCAGTACTTC.

This chain uses TRBV4-1 with TRBJ1-1; a possible D gene is TRBD1 (5 bases). V dropped 4 bases and J dropped 3 bases, with 12 bases sitting between them. The V gene's germline CDR1 is MGHRA and CDR2 YSYEKL. The CDR3 consists of 14 residues. This CDR3 reads CASSPKPTDTEAFF. DNA for the CDR3: TGCGCCAGCAGCCCCAAACCGACAGACACTGAAGCTTTCTTT.

This clonotype showed up just a few times. An end of the junction does not agree with germline; a read error may underlie this. The chain uses TRBV7-9 and TRBJ2-1; 10 bases align to TRBD2. Germline loops: CDR1 SEHNR, CDR2 FQNEAQ (reference sequence). This CDR3 has 15 amino acids. The CDR3 bases are TGTGCCAGCAGTTTAGCGGGAGGTTTGTACAATGAGCAGTTCTTC. Its protein is CASSLAGGLYNEQFF.

The chain is built from TRBV15 and TRBJ2-7; D remains ambiguous. The CDR3 is made up of 15 amino acids. Germline CDR1 reads LNHNV; CDR2 reads YYDKDF (reference sequence). The ends were cut back, 1 base at V and 2 bases at J, with 12 bases in the middle. The CDR3 sequence: CATSRGWPFTYEQYF. The CDR3 DNA is TGTGCCACCAGCAGAGGATGGCCATTTACCTACGAGCAGTACTTC. The full variable domain, completed using reference TRBV15 and TRBJ2-7, is DAMVIQNPRYQVTQFGKPVTLSCSQTLNHNVMYWYQQKSSQAPKLLFHYYDKDFNNEADTPDNFQSRRPNTSFCFLDIRSPGLGDTAMYLCATSRGWPFTYEQYFGPGTRLTVT.

V is TRBV7-2 and J is TRBJ1-2; possibly TRBD1 for D (5 bases). The CDR3 contains 14 residues. V dropped 5 bases and J dropped 4 bases, with 14 bases sitting between them. Germline V gives CDR1 SGHTA, CDR2 FQGNSA. This CDR3 reads CASSVTGQAYGYTF. CDR3 DNA: TGTGCCAGCAGCGTCACTGGACAAGCCTATGGCTACACCTTC.

The chain has TRBV15 and TRBJ2-3; perhaps D is TRBD1 or TRBD2 (6 bases each). The CDR3 runs to 16 residues. Germline assignment: CDR1 LNHNV and CDR2 YYDKDF (reference sequence). The V end was cut by 5 bases, the J end by 3 bases, with 18 bases between. CDR3 nucleotides: TGTGCCACCAGCGGGGGGACAAGGTGGACGACAGATACGCAGTATTTT. It specifies CATSGGTRWTTDTQYF.

The chain links TRBV5-6 to TRBJ2-6; tentative D call: TRBD1 (5 bases). Germline V gene sequence: CDR1 SGHDT, CDR2 YYEEEE. Trimming cost V 2 bases and J 4 bases, with 7 bases left between them. The CDR3 sequence is 14 residues long. The CDR3 sequence is CASSFRAGANVLTF. The CDR3 DNA follows: TGTGCCAGCAGCTTCAGGGCCGGGGCCAACGTCCTGACTTTC.

This clonotype showed up many times. The genes are TRBV7-8 and TRBJ2-7; D uncertain. The CDR3 is 12 residues long. Germline V gives CDR1 SGHVS, CDR2 FQNEAQ. Trimming cost V 2 bases and J 4 bases, with 6 bases left between them. Here the CDR3 reads CASSLSDYEQYF. The CDR3 DNA sequence: TGTGCCAGCAGCTTATCAGATTACGAGCAGTACTTC.

Only a few counts were recorded for this clonotype. The V gene is TRBV9, the J gene TRBJ1-1; 7 positions agree with TRBD1. Germline V gene lookup returns CDR1 SGDLS and CDR2 YYNGEE. CDR3 length: 13 residues. The trim removed 3 bases at V and 6 bases at J, leaving 5 bases unmatched. The CDR3 spells CASSGRDSPEAFF. In nucleotides, the CDR3 is TGTGCCAGCAGCGGACGGGACAGCCCTGAAGCTTTCTTT.

This clonotype turned up a few times. This chain joins TRBV24-1 and TRBJ2-3; TRBD1 aligns across 10 bases. The CDR3 loop spans 13 amino acids. The junction had 2 bases not matched to a gene; V was cut back by 9 bases and J by 3 bases. Germline V gives CDR1 KGHDR, CDR2 SFDVKD. CDR3 protein: CATAGQGTDTQYF. The CDR3 DNA is TGTGCCACCGCGGGACAGGGGACAGATACGCAGTATTTT.

V and J are TRBV7-9 and TRBJ2-7; tentatively, D is TRBD1 (5 bases). TRBJ2-5 matches the DNA end more closely, so the J call is doubtful. CDR3 length: 14 amino acids. CDR1 and CDR2 (germline): SEHNR, FQNEAQ (reference sequence). The CDR3 is CASQVTGVQETQYF. The DNA for the CDR3 is TGTGCCAGCCAGGTCACAGGAGTCCAAGAGACCCAGTACTTC.

The chain links TRBV20-1 to TRBJ2-3; 7 bases match TRBD2. CDR3 size: 14 residues. Trimming cost V 5 bases and J 5 bases; bases outside gene matches: 10. Germline values: CDR1 DFQATT, CDR2 SNEGSKA (reference sequence). CDR3 region: CSAFAGVGLDTQYF. The CDR3 DNA reads as TGCAGTGCTTTTGCGGGAGTCGGTTTAGATACGCAGTATTTT.

The rearrangement uses TRBV20-1 and TRBJ1-4; D ambiguous. The germline CDR1 and CDR2 sequences are DFQATT and SNEGSKA (reference sequence). The CDR3 length is 15 residues. Trimming took 0 bases from V and 3 from J, leaving 11 bases between them. The CDR3 sequence is CSARENYSPNEKLFF. In DNA, the CDR3 is TGCAGTGCTAGAGAAAATTACAGTCCTAATGAAAAACTGTTTTTT.

Only a few counts were recorded for this clonotype. The chain joins TRBV7-2 to TRBJ2-7, with 7 bases fitting TRBD1. V was clipped by 3 bases and J by 2 bases; unmatched bases: 7. The CDR3 loop spans 15 amino acids. CDR1 and CDR2 from the germline V gene are SGHTA and FQGNSA. CDR3 DNA sequence: TGTGCCAGCAGCTTCTACAGGGGACGACCCTACGAGCAGTACTTC. Its translation is CASSFYRGRPYEQYF. Filled out from reference TRBV7-2 and TRBJ2-7, the complete variable domain reads GAGVSQSPSNKVTEKGKDVELRCDPISGHTALYWYRQSLGQGLEFLIYFQGNSAPDKSGLPSDRFSAERTGGSVSTLTIQRTQQEDSAVYLCASSFYRGRPYEQYFGPGTRLTVT.

This clonotype was seen only a few times. The rearrangement links TRBV27 to TRBJ2-7, with 9 positions matching TRBD2. The CDR3 spans 14 residues. J lost 6 bases, V lost 8 bases, and 11 bases had no gene match. CDR1 is MNHEY and CDR2 is SMNVEV in the germline V gene (reference sequence). As DNA, the CDR3 is TGTGCCAGCGGATCTAGCGGGGCCAGGGGCGAGCAGTACTTC. This codes for CASGSSGARGEQYF.

This clonotype was seen a handful of times. The chain has TRBV7-9 and TRBJ2-5; weak D call: TRBD2 (6 bases). Germline V CDR1 and CDR2: SEHNR, FQNEAQ (reference sequence). The CDR3 has 15 residues. Trimming took 2 bases from V and 4 from J, leaving 14 bases between them. DNA of the CDR3: TGTGCCAGCAGCTTAACCCCGGGACTTTCAGAGACCCAGTACTTC. Protein sequence: CASSLTPGLSETQYF. Full variable domain (missing parts from reference TRBV7-9 and TRBJ2-5): DTGVSQNPRHKITKRGQNVTFRCDPISEHNRLYWYRQTLGQGPEFLTYFQNEAQLEKSRLLSDRFSAERPKGSFSTLEIQRTEQGDSAMYLCASSLTPGLSETQYFGPGTRLLVL.

This rearrangement joins TRBV4-3 to TRBJ2-1; 7 bases match TRBD2. J lost 5 bases, V lost 0 bases, and 4 bases had no gene match. The length of the CDR3 is 15 residues. Germline CDR1 LGHNA, CDR2 YSLEER. The CDR3 reads CASSQDLAEDNEQFF. The CDR3 bases are TGCGCCAGCAGCCAAGACCTAGCGGAGGACAATGAGCAGTTCTTC.